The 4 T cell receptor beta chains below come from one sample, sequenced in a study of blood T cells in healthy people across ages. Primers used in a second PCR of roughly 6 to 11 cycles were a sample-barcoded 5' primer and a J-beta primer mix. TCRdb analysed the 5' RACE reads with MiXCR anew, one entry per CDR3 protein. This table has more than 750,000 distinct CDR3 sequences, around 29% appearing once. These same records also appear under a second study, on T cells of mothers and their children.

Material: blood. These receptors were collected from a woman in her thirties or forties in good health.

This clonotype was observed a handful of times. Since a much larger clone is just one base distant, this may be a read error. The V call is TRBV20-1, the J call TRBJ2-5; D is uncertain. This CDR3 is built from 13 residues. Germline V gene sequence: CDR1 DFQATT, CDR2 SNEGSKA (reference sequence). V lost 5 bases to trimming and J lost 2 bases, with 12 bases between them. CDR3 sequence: CSAPTGPQETQYF. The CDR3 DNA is TGCAGTGCTCCTACCGGGCCTCAAGAGACCCAGTACTTC.

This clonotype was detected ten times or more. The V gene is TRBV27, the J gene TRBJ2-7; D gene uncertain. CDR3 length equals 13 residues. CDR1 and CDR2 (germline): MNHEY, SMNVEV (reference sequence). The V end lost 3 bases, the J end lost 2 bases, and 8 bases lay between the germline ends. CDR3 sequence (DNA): TGTGCCAGCAGTTTCTCACCTCCCTACGAGCAGTACTTC. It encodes CASSFSPPYEQYF.

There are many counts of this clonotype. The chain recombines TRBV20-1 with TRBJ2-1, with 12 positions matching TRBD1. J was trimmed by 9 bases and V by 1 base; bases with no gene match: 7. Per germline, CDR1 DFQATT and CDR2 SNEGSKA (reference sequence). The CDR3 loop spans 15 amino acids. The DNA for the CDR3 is TGCAGTGCTAGAGCCGGGACAGGGGGCCAAGGTGAGCAGTTCTTC. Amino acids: CSARAGTGGQGEQFF.

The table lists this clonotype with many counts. CDR3 protein: CSAVSVRYTDTQYF. The DNA of the CDR3 is TGCAGTGCCGTAAGCGTGAGGTACACAGATACGCAGTATTTT. The V and J genes are TRBV20-1 and TRBJ2-3; no clear D gene. CDR3 length equals 14 residues. Germline assignment: CDR1 DFQATT and CDR2 SNEGSKA (reference sequence). Trimming took 6 bases from V and 2 from J, leaving 15 bases between them.